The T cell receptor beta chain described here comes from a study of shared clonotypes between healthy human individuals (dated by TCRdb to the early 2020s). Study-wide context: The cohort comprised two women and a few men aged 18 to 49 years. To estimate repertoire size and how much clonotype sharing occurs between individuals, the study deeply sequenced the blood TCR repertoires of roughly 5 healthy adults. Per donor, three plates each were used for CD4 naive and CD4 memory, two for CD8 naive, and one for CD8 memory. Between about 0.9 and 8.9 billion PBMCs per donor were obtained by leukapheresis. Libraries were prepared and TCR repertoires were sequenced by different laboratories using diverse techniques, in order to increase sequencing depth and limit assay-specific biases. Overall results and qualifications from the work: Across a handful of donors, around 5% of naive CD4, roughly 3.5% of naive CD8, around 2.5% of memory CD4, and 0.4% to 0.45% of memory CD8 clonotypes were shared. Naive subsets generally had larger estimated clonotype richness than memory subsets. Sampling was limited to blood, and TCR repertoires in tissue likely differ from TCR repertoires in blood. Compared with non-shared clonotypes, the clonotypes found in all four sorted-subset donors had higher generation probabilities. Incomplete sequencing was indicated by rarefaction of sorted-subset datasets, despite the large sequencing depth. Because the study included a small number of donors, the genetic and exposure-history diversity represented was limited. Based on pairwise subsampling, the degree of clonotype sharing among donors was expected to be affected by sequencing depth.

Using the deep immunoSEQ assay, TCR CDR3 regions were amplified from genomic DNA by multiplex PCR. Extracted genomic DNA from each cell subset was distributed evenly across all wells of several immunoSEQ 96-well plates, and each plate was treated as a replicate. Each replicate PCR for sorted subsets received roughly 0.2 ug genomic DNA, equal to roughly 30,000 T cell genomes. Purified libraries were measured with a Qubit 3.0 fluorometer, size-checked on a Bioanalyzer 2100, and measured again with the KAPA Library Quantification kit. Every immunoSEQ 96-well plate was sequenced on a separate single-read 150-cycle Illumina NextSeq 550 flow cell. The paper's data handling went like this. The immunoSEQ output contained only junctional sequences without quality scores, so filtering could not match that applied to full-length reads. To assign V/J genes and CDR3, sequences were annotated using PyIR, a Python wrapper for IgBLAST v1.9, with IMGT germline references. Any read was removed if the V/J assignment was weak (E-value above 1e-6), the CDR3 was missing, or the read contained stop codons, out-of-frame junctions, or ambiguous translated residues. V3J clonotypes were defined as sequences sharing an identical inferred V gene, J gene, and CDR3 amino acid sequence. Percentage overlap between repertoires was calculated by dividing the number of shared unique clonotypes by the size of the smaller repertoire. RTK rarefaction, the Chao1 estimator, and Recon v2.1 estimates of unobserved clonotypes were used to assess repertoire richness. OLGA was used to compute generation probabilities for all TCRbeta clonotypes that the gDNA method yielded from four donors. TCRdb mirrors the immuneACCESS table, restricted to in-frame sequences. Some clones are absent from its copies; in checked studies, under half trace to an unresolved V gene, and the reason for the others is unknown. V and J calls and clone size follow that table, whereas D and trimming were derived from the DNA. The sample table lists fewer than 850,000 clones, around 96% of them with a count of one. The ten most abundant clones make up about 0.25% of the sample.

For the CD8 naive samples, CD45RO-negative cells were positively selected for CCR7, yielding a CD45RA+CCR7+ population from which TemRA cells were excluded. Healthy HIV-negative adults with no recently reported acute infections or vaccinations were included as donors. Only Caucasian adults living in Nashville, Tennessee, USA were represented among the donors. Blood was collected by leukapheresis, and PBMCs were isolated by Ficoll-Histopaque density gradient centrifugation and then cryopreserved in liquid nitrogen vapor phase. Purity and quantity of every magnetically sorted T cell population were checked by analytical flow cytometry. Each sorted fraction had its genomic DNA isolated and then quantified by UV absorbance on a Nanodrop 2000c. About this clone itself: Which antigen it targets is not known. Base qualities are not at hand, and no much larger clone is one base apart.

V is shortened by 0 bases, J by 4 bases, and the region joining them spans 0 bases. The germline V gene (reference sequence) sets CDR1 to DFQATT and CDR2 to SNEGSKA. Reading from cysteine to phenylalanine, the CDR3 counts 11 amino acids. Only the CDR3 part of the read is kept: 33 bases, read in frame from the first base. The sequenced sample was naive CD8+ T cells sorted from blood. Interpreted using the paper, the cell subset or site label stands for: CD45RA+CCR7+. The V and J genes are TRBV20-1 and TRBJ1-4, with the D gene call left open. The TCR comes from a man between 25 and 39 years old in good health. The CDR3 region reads CSARDNEKLFF. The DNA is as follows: TGCAGTGCTAGAGATAATGAAAAACTGTTTTTT.